The 22 T cell receptor beta chains in this list originate from one sample, sequenced in a study of identical twins (TCRdb year 2016). Libraries were built with 5' RACE. For sequencing, an Illumina HiSeq 2000 was employed. TCRdb passed the public sequencing reads through fastp at Q25 and MiXCR, retaining productive beta sequences. One record per CDR3 amino acid sequence lists the most common genes and DNA. The sample table records a few hundred thousand distinct CDR3 sequences; roughly a quarter of these occur just once. Approximately 2.9% of the sample lies in the top ten. This sample also belongs to another study, concerning T cells expressing NK-cell markers.

Sequencing input: CD4+ T cells sorted from blood. These receptors originate from a woman aged 18-29 years in good health.

The chain couples TRBV18 to TRBJ2-5; possible D gene TRBD2, 5 bases. Between the trimmed V and J ends, which lost 3 bases and 3 bases, there was a span of 8 bases. CDR1 KGHSH and CDR2 LQKENI come from the germline V gene. The CDR3 contains 13 residues. CDR3 sequence reads: CASSPGNKETQYF. The DNA for the CDR3 is TGTGCCAGCTCACCCGGGAATAAAGAGACCCAGTACTTC.

This sequence joins TRBV20-1 and TRBJ2-3; TRBD1 matches 7 bases. V dropped 0 bases and J dropped 6; count of bases not matched to a gene: 6. The CDR3 length is 14 residues. Germline values: CDR1 DFQATT, CDR2 SNEGSKA (reference sequence). The DNA of the CDR3 is TGCAGTGCTAGAGATGATCGGGGACAGGATACGCAGTATTTT. It encodes CSARDDRGQDTQYF.

This clonotype was seen at least ten times. The J gene is TRBJ2-3, the V gene TRBV11-1, with TRBD2 matching 8 bases. Trimming removed 5 bases from V and 5 bases from J; junction bases left unmatched: 18. The V gene's germline CDR1 is SGHAT and CDR2 FQDESV (reference sequence). This CDR3 is built from 18 residues. CDR3 in DNA: TGTGCCAGCAGCCCCACCGACGTGGCGGGAGGAGCGAAAGATACGCAGTATTTT. This encodes CASSPTDVAGGAKDTQYF. Complete variable domain (other parts from reference TRBV11-1 and TRBJ2-3): EAEVAQSPRYKITEKSQAVAFWCDPISGHATLYWYRQILGQGPELLVQFQDESVVDDSQLPKDRFSAERLKGVDSTLKIQPAELGDSAMYLCASSPTDVAGGAKDTQYFGPGTRLTVL.

This clonotype was seen more than once but under ten times. This sequence joins TRBV12-3 or TRBV12-4 and TRBJ1-5; no reliable D call. The CDR3 contains 13 residues. Between the trimmed V and J ends, which lost 2 bases and 7 bases, there was a span of 9 bases. The CDR3 sequence: CASSLPARQPQHF. DNA for the CDR3: TGTGCCAGCAGTTTACCGGCTAGGCAGCCCCAGCATTTT.

Ten or more counts support this clonotype. CDR3 protein: CASSYRWDTGELFF. DNA of the CDR3: TGTGCCAGCAGTTACCGTTGGGACACCGGGGAGCTGTTTTTT. This sequence joins TRBV2 and TRBJ2-2; no clear D. CDR3 length: 14 amino acids. Germline CDR1 reads SNHLY; CDR2 reads FYNNEI. Trimming left V 5 bases short and J 3 bases short, with 10 bases between.

With regard to this clonotype: A junction end diverges from the germline sequence, so it may reflect a read error. The rearrangement links TRBV20-1 to TRBJ2-5; TRBD2 matches at 9 bases. Germline CDR1 is DFQATT and CDR2 is SNEGSKA (reference sequence). CDR3 size: 15 residues. The CDR3 coding sequence is TGCAGTGCTAGAGCCGGGCGGGAGGGCCAAGGGACCCAGTACTTC. It translates to CSARAGREGQGTQYF.

This clonotype was picked up a small number of times. The genes are TRBV5-1 and TRBJ2-1; unclear D gene. This CDR3 contains 14 residues. Deletions cut 0 bases from V and 10 bases from J, with 14 bases between. Germline CDR1 reads SGHRS; CDR2 reads YFSETQ. The CDR3 coding sequence is TGCGCCAGCAGCTTGGTTGCGATGCCCGGGGAGCAGTTCTTC. It codes for CASSLVAMPGEQFF.

The rearrangement uses TRBV7-9 and TRBJ2-7; tentatively, D is TRBD1 or TRBD2 (5 bases each). The V end lost 2 bases, the J end lost 6 bases, and 20 bases lay between the germline ends. CDR3 length: 16 residues. Germline CDR1 and CDR2: SEHNR and FQNEAQ (reference sequence). The CDR3 DNA follows: TGTGCCAGCAGCTTAATGGGGGAACAACGGCGCAGCGAGCAGTACTTC. Translated, it gives CASSLMGEQRRSEQYF.

This clonotype has a handful of counts. The V gene is TRBV11-3, the J gene TRBJ2-5; the match to TRBD2 covers 10 bases. Trimming at V came to 5 bases and at J to 2 bases, leaving 2 bases not matched to a gene. The CDR3 is made up of 14 amino acids. Looked up from germline, CDR1 is SGHNT and CDR2 is YENEEA. The CDR3 DNA reads TGTGCCAGCAGCGAGACTAGCGGGCAAGAGACCCAGTACTTC. Its translation: CASSETSGQETQYF.

V gene TRBV5-1 combines with J gene TRBJ2-7, with TRBD1 matching 7 bases. Germline V CDR1 and CDR2: SGHRS, YFSETQ. With V trimmed by 0 bases and J by 2 bases, 2 bases remained unmatched. The CDR3 is 14 amino acids. The CDR3 region has the DNA TGCGCCAGCAGCTTGGTAACAGGGGCCTACGAGCAGTACTTC. It encodes CASSLVTGAYEQYF.

As DNA, the CDR3 is TGCAGTGCTCCGGACTTCGCGGGAGGGTACGAGCAGTACTTC. Protein product: CSAPDFAGGYEQYF. The rearrangement uses TRBV20-1 and TRBJ2-7; 9 bases line up with TRBD2. Germline assignment: CDR1 DFQATT and CDR2 SNEGSKA (reference sequence). The CDR3 length is 14 residues. The V gene end was trimmed by 5 bases and the J gene end by 4 bases; junction bases not matched to a gene: 9.

The rearrangement uses TRBV7-9 and TRBJ2-1, with D unclear. The CDR3 runs 15 residues. V lost 3 bases and J 7 bases, leaving 16 bases between the germline ends. Germline V CDR1 and CDR2: SEHNR, FQNEAQ (reference sequence). The CDR3 loop is CASSFYGRKMNEQFF. The CDR3 DNA is TGTGCCAGCAGCTTTTACGGGCGTAAAATGAATGAGCAGTTCTTC.

This clonotype was detected a few times. J is TRBJ2-1 and V is TRBV18; D not certain. Germline CDR1 is KGHSH and CDR2 is LQKENI. The CDR3 runs 12 residues. The V end lost 0 bases, the J end lost 10 bases, and 7 bases lay between the germline ends. The CDR3, as DNA: TGTGCCAGCTCACCACCCCAGGCCGAGCAGTTCTTC. The encoded protein is CASSPPQAEQFF.

The rearrangement uses TRBV5-1 and TRBJ2-7; 7 positions agree with TRBD2. Germline trimming cut 4 bases from V and 1 base from J; bases unmatched to any gene: 8. Germline CDR1 and CDR2: SGHRS and YFSETQ. The CDR3 runs to 15 residues. CDR3 residues: CASSPGLGGSYEQYF. In DNA, the CDR3 is TGCGCCAGCAGCCCCGGACTAGGCGGTTCCTACGAGCAGTACTTC.

This chain links TRBV20-1 with TRBJ2-7; 8 positions agree with TRBD2. This CDR3 contains 14 residues. Per germline, CDR1 DFQATT and CDR2 SNEGSKA (reference sequence). Unmatched junction bases numbered 10, after V lost 4 bases and J lost 5 bases. The CDR3 loop reads CSATSAGGRDEQYF. The DNA of the CDR3 is TGCAGTGCTACGTCGGCGGGAGGCCGGGACGAGCAGTACTTC.

This clonotype was detected only a few times. The chain couples TRBV2 to TRBJ2-3; D uncertain. This CDR3 has 16 residues. V was trimmed by 2 bases and J by 1 base, leaving 13 bases between them. Germline lookup yields CDR1 SNHLY and CDR2 FYNNEI. The CDR3 DNA follows: TGTGCCAGCAGTGAAACTACCAGGACGGGCACAGATACGCAGTATTTT. This translates into CASSETTRTGTDTQYF.

A few counts support this clonotype. The J gene is TRBJ2-1, the V gene TRBV6-4; D unresolved. The germline V gene encodes CDR1 MRHNA and CDR2 SNTAGT. The CDR3 covers 13 residues. Trimming pared 8 bases from V and 0 bases from J, leaving 8 bases between. The DNA for the CDR3 is TGTGCCAGCGCCGGTAGCTCCTACAATGAGCAGTTCTTC. It yields the protein CASAGSSYNEQFF.

This clonotype was detected only a few times. The chain recombines TRBV20-1 with TRBJ2-3; D perhaps matches TRBD2 (6 bases). V lost 0 bases to trimming and J lost 1 base, with 14 bases between them. This CDR3 has 16 amino acids. CDR1 and CDR2 (germline): DFQATT, SNEGSKA (reference sequence). The CDR3 DNA reads as TGCAGTGCTAGAGATGGTATGCGGGGACGCACAGATACGCAGTATTTT. It yields the protein CSARDGMRGRTDTQYF.

The chain joins TRBV20-1 to TRBJ2-3, with 8 bases aligning to TRBD2. CDR3 length equals 15 residues. V lost 3 bases, J lost 1 base, and 6 bases stayed unmatched. Germline V lookup: CDR1 DFQATT, CDR2 SNEGSKA (reference sequence). The CDR3, as DNA: TGCAGTGCTAGGAGAATGCGGGGGGGCACAGATACGCAGTATTTT. The encoded protein is CSARRMRGGTDTQYF.

The table lists this clonotype with a few counts. The rearrangement links TRBV27 to TRBJ2-3; 7 bases align to TRBD2. Germline CDR1 reads MNHEY; CDR2 reads SMNVEV (reference sequence). The CDR3 spans 14 residues. J was trimmed by 8 bases and V by 6 bases; bases with no gene match: 11. The CDR3 DNA follows: TGTGCCAGCAGCCGGCGGACTAGTGAGGCTACGCAGTATTTT. This encodes CASSRRTSEATQYF.

CDR3 in DNA: TGTGCCAGCAGAACGGACCGATCCACCGGGGAGCTGTTTTTT. It codes for CASRTDRSTGELFF. J is TRBJ2-2 and V is TRBV6-1; no firm D call. This CDR3 contains 14 residues. Looked up from germline, CDR1 is MNHNS and CDR2 is SASEGT. V gave up 6 bases and J gave up 4 bases, with 12 bases separating them.

This clonotype was detected ten times or more. This sequence joins TRBV14 and TRBJ1-1; TRBD1 is a possible D gene (5 bases). The CDR3 loop spans 13 amino acids. The ends were cut back, 4 bases at V and 0 bases at J, with 6 bases in the middle. Germline assignment: CDR1 SGHDN and CDR2 FVKESK. The chain's CDR3 is CASSRQMNTEAFF. The CDR3, as DNA: TGTGCCAGCAGCCGACAGATGAACACTGAAGCTTTCTTT.